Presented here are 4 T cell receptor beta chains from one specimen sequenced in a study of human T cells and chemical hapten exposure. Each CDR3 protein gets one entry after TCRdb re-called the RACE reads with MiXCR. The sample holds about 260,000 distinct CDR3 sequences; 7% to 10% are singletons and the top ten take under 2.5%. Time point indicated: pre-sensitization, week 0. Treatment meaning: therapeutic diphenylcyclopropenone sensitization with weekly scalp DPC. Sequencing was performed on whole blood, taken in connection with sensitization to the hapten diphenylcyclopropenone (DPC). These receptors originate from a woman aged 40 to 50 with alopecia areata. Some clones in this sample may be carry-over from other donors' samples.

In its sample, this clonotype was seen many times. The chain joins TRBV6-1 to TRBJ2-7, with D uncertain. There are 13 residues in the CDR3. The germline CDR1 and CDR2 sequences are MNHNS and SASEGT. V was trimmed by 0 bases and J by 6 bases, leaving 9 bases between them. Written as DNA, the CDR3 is TGTGCCAGCAGTGAAGCGCGTTTCGGCGAGCAGTACTTC. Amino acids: CASSEARFGEQYF.

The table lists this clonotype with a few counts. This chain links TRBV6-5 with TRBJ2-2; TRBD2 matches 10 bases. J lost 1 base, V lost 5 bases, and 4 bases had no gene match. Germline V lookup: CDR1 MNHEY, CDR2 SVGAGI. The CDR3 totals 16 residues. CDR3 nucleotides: TGTGCCAGCAGTAAACGGACTAGCGGGAACACCGGGGAGCTGTTTTTT. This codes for CASSKRTSGNTGELFF.

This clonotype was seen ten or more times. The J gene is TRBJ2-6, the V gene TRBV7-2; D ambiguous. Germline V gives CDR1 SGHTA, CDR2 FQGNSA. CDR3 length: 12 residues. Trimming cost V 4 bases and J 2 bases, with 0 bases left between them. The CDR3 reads CASSSGANVLTF. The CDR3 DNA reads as TGTGCCAGCAGCTCTGGGGCCAACGTCCTGACTTTC.

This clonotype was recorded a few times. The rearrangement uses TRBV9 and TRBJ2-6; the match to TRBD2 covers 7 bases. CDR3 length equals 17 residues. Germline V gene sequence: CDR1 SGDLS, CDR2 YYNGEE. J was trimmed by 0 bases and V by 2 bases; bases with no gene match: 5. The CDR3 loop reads CASSVAGVPSGANVLTF. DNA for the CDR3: TGTGCCAGCAGCGTTGCGGGGGTCCCCTCTGGGGCCAACGTCCTGACTTTC.